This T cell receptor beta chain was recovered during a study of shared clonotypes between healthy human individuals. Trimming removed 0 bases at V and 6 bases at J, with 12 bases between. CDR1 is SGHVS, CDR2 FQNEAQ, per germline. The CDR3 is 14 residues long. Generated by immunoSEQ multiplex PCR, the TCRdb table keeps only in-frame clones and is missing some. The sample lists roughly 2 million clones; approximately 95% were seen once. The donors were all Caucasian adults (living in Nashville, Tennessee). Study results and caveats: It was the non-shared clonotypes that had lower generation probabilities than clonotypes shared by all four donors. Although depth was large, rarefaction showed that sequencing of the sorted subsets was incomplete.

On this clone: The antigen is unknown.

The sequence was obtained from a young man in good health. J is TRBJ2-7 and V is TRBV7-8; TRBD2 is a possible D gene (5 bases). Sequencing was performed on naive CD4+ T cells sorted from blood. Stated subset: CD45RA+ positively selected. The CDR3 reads CASSLAPREVEQYF. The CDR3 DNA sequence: TGTGCCAGCAGCTTAGCGCCTCGGGAAGTCGAGCAGTACTTC.